Included here is one TCR beta chain sequence, with context. The data belong to a study of cytomegalovirus exposure and HLA in healthy donors. Sequencing used immunoSEQ multiplex PCR; TCRdb keeps in-frame clones, though not all of them. Here the sample spans approximately 160,000 clones, 84% being singletons. Trimming took 10 bases from V and 2 from J, leaving 9 bases between them. This CDR3 region has 12 residues. Germline lookup yields CDR1 MDHEN and CDR2 SYDVKM. Sample: PBMCs. The chain links TRBV28 to TRBJ1-5; no firm D call. The receptor comes from a man younger than 45 in good health and CMV-seropositive. CDR3 nucleotide sequence: TGTGCCATGGGGAGGGGCAATCAGCCCCAGCATTTT. This sequence encodes CAMGRGNQPQHF.